This is a list of T cell receptor beta chains from one sample in a study of regulatory T cells in long-lasting Graves disease. From the multiplex PCR reads, TCRdb called clonotypes with MiXCR, one entry per CDR3 protein. The top ten clones hold approximately 21% of a sample with hundreds of thousands of distinct CDR3 sequences, 15% to 17% of them seen once. Sequences were derived from peripheral blood mononuclear cells (PBMCs), sampled at new diagnosis, from a patient treated with antithyroid drugs. The receptors derive from a female donor with Graves disease. Each CDR3 is given with its conserved first and last residue. D genes are given only for firm matches. Clone size appears in some rows only: once, few, many, or a class for an expanded clone.

j_call,clone_size,v_call,d_call,cdr3_nt,cdr3_aa
TRBJ1-1,many,TRBV5-6,.,TGTGCCAGCAGCTTGGGTCCTATTTCGGGGTTCACTGAAGCTTTCTTT,CASSLGPISGFTEAFF
TRBJ2-2,many,TRBV11-1,.,TGTGCCAGCAGTTCCGCCGGGGAGCTGTTTTTT,CASSSAGELFF
TRBJ1-5,few,TRBV19,.,TGTGCCAGTCACCTCCTTGGGACGGGAAATCAGCCCCAGCATTTT,CASHLLGTGNQPQHF
TRBJ1-2,many,TRBV3-1,TRBD1,TGTGCCAGCAGCCCACGACAGGGGGACTATGGCTACACCTTC,CASSPRQGDYGYTF
TRBJ2-1,.,TRBV6-1,TRBD2,TGTGCCAGCTCCAGTTGGCGGGGGAGCTCCTACAATGAGCAGTTCTTC,CASSSWRGSSYNEQFF
TRBJ1-5,many,TRBV19,.,TGTGCCAGTAGGGGGCCGAGTCAGCATCAGCCCCAGCATTTT,CASRGPSQHQPQHF
TRBJ1-1,many,TRBV12-3/TRBV12-4,.,TGTGCCAGCAGTTTAGTAGTGGGGGGGCAATCTGAAGCTTTCTTT,CASSLVVGGQSEAFF
TRBJ1-3,many,TRBV12-3/TRBV12-4,.,TGTGCCAGCAGTTTTGAGGAGGGCATTAAAAGCACCATATATTTT,CASSFEEGIKSTIYF
TRBJ1-1,few,TRBV6-1,.,TGTGCCAGCAGTCTACAGCTTAGTTACACTGAAGCTTTCTTT,CASSLQLSYTEAFF
TRBJ1-5,many,TRBV28,.,TGTGCCAGCAGTCCCCGAGACTGGAATAGCAATCAGCCCCAGCATTTT,CASSPRDWNSNQPQHF
TRBJ2-5,many,TRBV20-1,TRBD2,TGCAGTGCTAGAGACCGGACTAGCGGGGGGGAGACCCAGTACTTC,CSARDRTSGGETQYF
TRBJ2-3,few,TRBV3-1,TRBD2,TGTGCCAGCAGCCAGATAGGACTAGCGGGAGTCCTCAGAGGTTCAGATACGCAGTATTTT,CASSQIGLAGVLRGSDTQYF
TRBJ2-7,.,TRBV6-2/TRBV6-3,TRBD1,TGTGCCAGCAGTTACGACGGACAGGGCTTTCCCTACGAGCAGTACTTC,CASSYDGQGFPYEQYF
TRBJ2-4,few,TRBV28,.,TGTGCCAGCAGTTCCTCCGACGGGGAGGAAAACATTCAGTACTTC,CASSSSDGEENIQYF
TRBJ2-1,.,TRBV9,.,TGTGCCAGCAGCGCCTCCCGGGGTAGCGGACCCAGCTCCTACAATGAGCAGTTCTTC,CASSASRGSGPSSYNEQFF
TRBJ1-2,few,TRBV24-1,.,TGTGCCACCAGTGACCCCGTGGAGGGGCCTGGCTACACCTTC,CATSDPVEGPGYTF
TRBJ2-1,many,TRBV11-2,TRBD1,TGTGCCAGCAGCGCCAAAAACAGGGGTTGGTACAATGAGCAGTTCTTC,CASSAKNRGWYNEQFF
TRBJ2-3,many,TRBV2,.,TGTGCCAGCAGAAACAGGGCATCTGCCGATACGCAGTATTTT,CASRNRASADTQYF
TRBJ2-5,many,TRBV25-1,.,TGTGCCAGCAGCATCGCAGGGGCCCCCGACCAGTACTTC,CASSIAGAPDQYF
TRBJ2-1,many,TRBV14,TRBD1,TGTGCCAGCAGCCTGCGGCAGGGGGCTTGGAATGAGCAGTTCTTC,CASSLRQGAWNEQFF
TRBJ2-1,many,TRBV7-9,TRBD2,TGTGCCAGCAGCTCCCGTAGCGGGGGATGGGATGAGCAGTTCTTC,CASSSRSGGWDEQFF
TRBJ1-6,.,TRBV6-1,TRBD1,TGTGCCAGCCGCCGGGACAGGGAAACTTCACCCCTCCACTTT,CASRRDRETSPLHF
TRBJ2-7,many,TRBV6-4,.,TGTGCCAGCAGTGACTCGGTTCTGAGCGCTAGGCCCTACGAGCAGTACTTC,CASSDSVLSARPYEQYF
TRBJ1-5,once,TRBV19,.,TGTGCCAGTAGTAATCAGGGAGATCAGCCCCAGCATTTT,CASSNQGDQPQHF
TRBJ2-3,.,TRBV29-1,.,TGCAGCGTCGAATCTCCGGATACGCAGTATTTT,CSVESPDTQYF
TRBJ1-2,many,TRBV12-5,TRBD1,TGTGCTAGTGGTTTGGTTCGTCTCGGGACAGGCGATACTAACTATGGCTACACCTTC,CASGLVRLGTGDTNYGYTF
TRBJ2-5,many,TRBV24-1,.,TGTGCCACCAGTGACGAAACCTTGGGGACCCAGTACTTC,CATSDETLGTQYF
TRBJ2-1,.,TRBV5-5,.,TGTGCCAGCAGCTGGGACGGGAATTCCTACAATGAGCAGTTCTTC,CASSWDGNSYNEQFF
TRBJ1-4,many,TRBV20-1,.,TGCAGTGCTAGAGACAGTACAACTAATGAAAAACTGTTTTTT,CSARDSTTNEKLFF
TRBJ1-1,few,TRBV4-1,.,TGCGCCAGCAGCCGCAGAGGGGGGACTGAAGCTTTCTTT,CASSRRGGTEAFF
TRBJ2-7,many,TRBV29-1,.,TGCAGCGTTGAAGTCCTGGGCCCCTCATCCTACGAGCAGTACTTC,CSVEVLGPSSYEQYF
TRBJ1-5,many,TRBV20-1,.,TGCAGTGCTGTAACAGGGTTCAATCAGCCCCAGCATTTT,CSAVTGFNQPQHF
TRBJ1-5,few,TRBV27,.,TGTGCCAGCAGTTCGGCGGCAGGTGGGAATCAGCCCCAGCATTTT,CASSSAAGGNQPQHF